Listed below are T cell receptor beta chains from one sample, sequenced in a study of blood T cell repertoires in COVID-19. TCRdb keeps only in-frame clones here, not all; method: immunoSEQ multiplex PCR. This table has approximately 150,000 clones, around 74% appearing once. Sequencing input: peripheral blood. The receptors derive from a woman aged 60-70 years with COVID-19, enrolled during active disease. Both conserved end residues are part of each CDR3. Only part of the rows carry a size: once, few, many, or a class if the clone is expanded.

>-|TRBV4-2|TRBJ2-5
CASSHGRGQETQYF
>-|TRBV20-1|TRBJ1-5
CSAAGDQPQHF
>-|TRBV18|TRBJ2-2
CASSPGTVVGQGAGELFF
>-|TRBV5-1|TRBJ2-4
CASSPGTILAKNIQYF
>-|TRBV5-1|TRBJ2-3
CASSLDRQGGSDTQYF
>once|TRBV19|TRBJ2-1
CASSARTGYNEQFF
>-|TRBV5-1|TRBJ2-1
CASSPGLAGQYNEQFF
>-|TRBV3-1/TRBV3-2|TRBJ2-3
CASSLAAGGGADTQYF
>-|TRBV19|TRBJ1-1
CASSTLGGPTEAFF
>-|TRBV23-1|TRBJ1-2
CASSQYPGGGYTF
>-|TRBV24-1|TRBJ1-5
CATSDGGGRMGQPQHF
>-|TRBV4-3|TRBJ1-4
CASSHTGTTRVDYEKLFF
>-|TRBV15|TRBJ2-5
CATSIGQQETQYF
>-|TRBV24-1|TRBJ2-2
CATSATGTGGFGAGELFF
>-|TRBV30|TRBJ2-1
CAWGRVGGNEQFF
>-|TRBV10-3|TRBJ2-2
CAISEGPSPGQGLGTGELFF
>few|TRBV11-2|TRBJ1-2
CASSLQRQYGYTF
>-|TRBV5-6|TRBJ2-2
CASSLEGAGTGELFF
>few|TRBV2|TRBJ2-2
CASSNRGSGELFF
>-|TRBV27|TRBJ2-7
CASSFRQGAYEQYF
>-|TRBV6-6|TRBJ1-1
CASVRRPVEGAGAFF
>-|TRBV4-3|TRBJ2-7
CASSQDGTGQQYF
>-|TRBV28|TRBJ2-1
CASSYLLAGGPVEQFF
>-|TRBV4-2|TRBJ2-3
CASSPSSGGLDTQYF
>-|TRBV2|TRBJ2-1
CASSEPFHNEQFF